This TCR beta chain was recorded in a study of T cell responses to AZD1222 COVID-19 vaccine. Comments on this clone: Its antigen is as yet unknown.

The CDR3 has 14 amino acids. The germline V and J ends were trimmed by 2 bases and 0 bases, with 5 bases remaining between them. Germline lookup yields CDR1 MNHNY and CDR2 SVGAGI (reference sequence). Using immunoSEQ multiplex PCR, the repertoire was profiled, and TCRdb retains in-frame clones only, with some absent. The sample has about 150,000 clones, 90% to 95% seen once. Study outcomes and limitations: Distributed over spike, vaccine-associated CD4 TCRs predominated at 160-218 and 743-854.

V and J are TRBV6-6 and TRBJ1-5; D is ambiguous. The source was peripheral blood, collected 28 days after the second AZD1222 dose. This receptor was obtained from an adult who received the AZD1222 COVID-19 vaccine. The CDR3 DNA reads as TGTGCCAGCAGTTACAGAGATAGCAATCAGCCCCAGCATTTT. It yields the protein CASSYRDSNQPQHF.